One and the same sample provided the 4 T cell receptor beta chains below, sequenced in a study of monozygotic twins with inflammatory bowel disease. TCRdb re-called the 5' RACE reads; every CDR3 protein appears as one record, without DNA. The sample includes approximately 390,000 distinct CDR3 sequences. The sequenced material came from blood. The receptors were sampled from a human donor with ulcerative colitis or Crohn's disease, or a healthy co-twin of an affected twin (not recorded which).

This chain links TRBV5-5 with TRBJ1-1. The CDR3 loop spans 15 amino acids. Germline V gives CDR1 SGHKS, CDR2 YYEKEE (reference sequence). CDR3 amino acids: CASTMSAQVYSEAFF.

The CDR3 here is CASSLYPSNNYGYTF. The chain employs TRBV7-2 and TRBJ1-2. This CDR3 spans 15 amino acids. Germline assignment: CDR1 SGHTA and CDR2 FQGNSA.

This chain uses TRBV5-1 with TRBJ1-1; TCRdb picks TRBD1, but there is no DNA to check that call. This CDR3 has 15 residues. Germline-derived CDR1 and CDR2 are SGHRS and YFSETQ. CDR3 sequence: CASSLAGQLNTEAFF.

The J gene is TRBJ2-3, the V gene TRBV6-2 or TRBV6-3; TCRdb's D call, TRBD1, is unchecked because there is no DNA. Germline V gene sequence: CDR1 MNHEY, CDR2 SVGEGT. This CDR3 contains 13 residues. The CDR3 sequence: CASSLPGSWAQYF.